A selection of T cell receptor beta chains follows, all from one sample in a study of long-term antiretroviral therapy in people with HIV. The data were produced by immunoSEQ multiplex PCR, yet TCRdb's version contains in-frame clones alone and is incomplete. The table has about 16,000 clones, approximately 86% seen once. The starting material was unsorted PBMCs, obtained more than 2.2 years before starting antiretroviral therapy. The source is a woman aged 30 to 39 with HIV. The CDR3 runs from the conserved cysteine through the conserved F or W. The D gene is left open where the match is weak. Clone size is not always given. Where it is, it says once, few, many or a class for expanded clones.

V gene	J gene	CDR3 length	clone size	D gene	CDR3 protein	CDR3 DNA
TRBV10-1	TRBJ1-2	17	.	.	CASSEFTFEKSNYGYTF	TGCGCCAGCAGTGAGTTTACGTTTGAGAAATCAAACTATGGCTACACCTTC
TRBV27	TRBJ2-1	16	.	TRBD1	CASSPNRDSFYNEQFF	TGTGCCAGCAGTCCGAACCGGGACAGTTTCTACAATGAGCAGTTCTTC
TRBV21-1	TRBJ1-4	17	.	.	CASSIAQVDATNEKLFF	TGTGCCAGCAGCATCGCGCAAGTAGATGCAACTAATGAAAAACTGTTTTTT
TRBV29-1	TRBJ2-5	14	.	.	CSVGRAGRQETQYF	TGCAGCGTTGGTAGAGCCGGTCGTCAAGAGACCCAGTACTTC
TRBV7-8	TRBJ2-7	13	.	.	CASSLVGSSEQYF	TGTGCCAGCAGCTTAGTTGGTAGCTCCGAGCAGTACTTC
TRBV5-4	TRBJ2-1	13	.	.	CAWRQSSYNEQFF	TGTGCCTGGAGACAGTCCTCCTACAATGAGCAGTTCTTC
TRBV9	TRBJ1-4	17	.	.	CASSVDQGLRGNEKLFF	TGTGCCAGCAGCGTAGATCAGGGGCTGAGGGGGAATGAAAAACTGTTTTTT
TRBV30	TRBJ1-1	15	.	.	CAWSVRGQKMTEAFF	TGTGCCTGGAGTGTTAGAGGACAGAAAATGACAGAAGCTTTCTTT
TRBV5-4	TRBJ1-2	14	.	TRBD1	CASSIPRDSYGYTF	TGTGCCAGCAGCATACCACGGGACAGCTATGGCTACACCTTC
TRBV7-2	TRBJ2-2	16	.	TRBD2	CASSLSQRGNTGELFF	TGTGCCAGCAGCTTATCGCAGCGGGGGAACACCGGGGAGCTGTTTTTT
TRBV4-1	TRBJ1-3	20	once	TRBD1	CASSQGGTGASRVSGNTIYF	TGCGCCAGCAGCCAAGGCGGGACAGGGGCCAGCCGGGTGTCTGGAAACACCATATATTTT
TRBV5-4	TRBJ2-3	18	.	TRBD2	CASSPPPLAGGPADTQYF	TGTGCCAGCAGCCCCCCCCCACTAGCGGGGGGGCCCGCAGATACGCAGTATTTT
TRBV5-1	TRBJ1-1	14	.	.	CASSLGQGYTEAFF	TGCGCCAGCAGCTTGGGGCAGGGTTACACTGAAGCTTTCTTT
TRBV4-3	TRBJ1-2	14	.	.	CASSQVTGAYGYTF	TGCGCCAGCAGCCAAGTGACGGGGGCCTATGGCTACACCTTC
TRBV19	TRBJ2-5	17	.	TRBD2	CASSNPRLAGGRETQYF	TGTGCCAGTAGTAACCCAAGACTAGCGGGGGGCCGGGAGACCCAGTACTTC
TRBV6-1	TRBJ2-6	17	.	.	CASSDLRGDPGANVLTF	TGTGCCAGCAGTGACCTTAGGGGGGATCCTGGGGCCAACGTCCTGACTTTC
TRBV15	TRBJ2-5	15	.	.	CATSNPGPGVETQYF	TGTGCCACCAGTAACCCCGGGCCCGGGGTCGAGACCCAGTACTTC
TRBV7-8	TRBJ2-7	13	.	.	CASSLTQGNEQYF	TGTGCCAGCAGCTTAACACAGGGTAACGAGCAGTACTTC
TRBV5-1	TRBJ2-5	16	.	.	CASSLGGRGDGETQYF	TGCGCCAGCAGCTTGGGGGGTAGGGGAGACGGCGAGACCCAGTACTTC
TRBV25-1	TRBJ2-5	14	.	TRBD1	CATTLEGGEETQYF	TGTGCCACTACTTTAGAAGGGGGCGAGGAGACCCAGTACTTC
TRBV5-8	TRBJ2-7	15	.	.	CASSLVAGSLYEQYF	TGTGCCAGCAGCTTGGTTGCAGGATCCCTCTACGAGCAGTACTTC
TRBV10-3	TRBJ1-5	13	.	.	CAISEEGGQPQHF	TGTGCCATCAGTGAAGAGGGTGGGCAGCCCCAGCATTTT
TRBV7-8	TRBJ1-6	16	.	TRBD1	CASSSQGAQSNSPLHF	TGTGCCAGCAGCTCACAGGGGGCGCAATCTAATTCACCCCTCCACTTT
TRBV25-1	TRBJ1-1	13	.	.	CASSERQNTEAFF	TGTGCCAGCAGTGAACGACAGAACACTGAAGCTTTCTTT
TRBV7-3	TRBJ1-5	13	.	.	CASSAQNNQPQHF	TGTGCCAGCAGCGCACAGAACAATCAGCCCCAGCATTTT
TRBV7-9	TRBJ2-1	17	.	TRBD2	CASSLGTSGGIYNEQFF	TGTGCCAGCAGCTTAGGGACTAGCGGGGGGATTTACAATGAGCAGTTCTTC
TRBV15	TRBJ2-7	12	.	.	CATSKGGHEQYF	TGTGCCACCTCGAAGGGGGGCCACGAGCAGTACTTC
TRBV11-3	TRBJ2-3	15	.	TRBD2	CASSFGGGGTDTQYF	TGTGCCAGCAGCTTCGGCGGGGGGGGCACAGATACGCAGTATTTT
TRBV2	TRBJ1-2	13	once	.	CASTMGRNYGYTF	TGTGCCAGCACCATGGGCCGGAATTATGGCTACACCTTC
TRBV4-1	TRBJ2-5	14	once	TRBD2	CASSQSGGKRTQYF	TGCGCCAGCAGCCAGAGCGGGGGCAAGAGAACCCAGTACTTC
TRBV18	TRBJ1-4	16	.	.	CASSPFRDTPYEKLFF	TGTGCCAGCTCACCTTTCCGGGACACCCCTTATGAAAAACTGTTTTTT
TRBV6-1	TRBJ1-5	18	.	.	CASSEEGGRRRSNQPQHF	TGTGCCAGCAGTGAAGAAGGGGGGCGCCGGCGTAGCAATCAGCCCCAGCATTTT
TRBV6-6	TRBJ1-2	13	.	TRBD1	CASSLTGNYGYTF	TGTGCCAGCAGTCTGACAGGGAACTATGGCTACACCTTC
TRBV19	TRBJ1-6	13	medium-sized	TRBD1	CASSYGQASPLHF	TGTGCCAGTAGCTATGGACAGGCTTCACCCCTCCACTTT
TRBV18	TRBJ2-5	16	.	.	CASSPSPATGIETQYF	TGTGCCAGCTCCCCTAGTCCCGCTACAGGGATTGAGACCCAGTACTTC